These 24 T cell receptor beta chains were sequenced from one sample in a study of shared clonotypes between healthy human individuals. Clones were sequenced by immunoSEQ multiplex PCR, and TCRdb holds only the in-frame ones, with some missing. The table includes 2,500,000 or so clones, over 85% detected once. Sequenced material: naive CD4+ T cells sorted from blood. Subset noted: CD45RA+ positively selected. The receptors originated from a man aged 18 to 30 in good health.

The chain employs TRBV11-2 and TRBJ2-7; TRBD2 matches at 12 bases. From germline, CDR1 is SGHAT and CDR2 FQNNGV. This CDR3 is built from 13 residues. V was pared by 8 bases and J by 2 bases, with 1 base of the junction left unmatched. This chain's CDR3 is CASGLAGPYEQYF. The CDR3 DNA follows: TGTGCCAGCGGACTAGCGGGGCCCTACGAGCAGTACTTC.

The chain uses TRBV5-6 and TRBJ2-5, with TRBD2 matching 12 bases. CDR3 length equals 18 residues. V trimming: 5 bases; J trimming: 1 base; junction bases outside the gene matches: 12. Germline CDR1 and CDR2: SGHDT and YYEEEE. CDR3 sequence reads: CASRVLAGGPPLQETQYF. CDR3 coding DNA: TGTGCCAGCAGAGTGCTAGCGGGGGGGCCCCCCCTCCAAGAGACCCAGTACTTC. Full variable domain (rest looked up from reference TRBV5-6 and TRBJ2-5): DAGVTQSPTHLIKTRGQQVTLRCSPKSGHDTVSWYQQALGQGPQFIFQYYEEEERQRGNFPDRFSGHQFPNYSSELNVNALLLGDSALYLCASRVLAGGPPLQETQYFGPGTRLLVL.

Comments on this clone: One junction end disagrees with the germline gene, perhaps due to a read error. This chain uses TRBV6-5 with TRBJ2-7; D is unresolved. CDR1 is MNHEY and CDR2 is SVGAGI in the germline V gene. This CDR3 comprises 13 residues. The CDR3, as DNA: TGTGCCATCAGTGACCTACCAACCTACGAGCAGTACTTC. Protein product: CAISDLPTYEQYF.

This rearrangement joins TRBV10-3 to TRBJ1-1; D unclear. V lost 11 bases and J 1 base, leaving 14 bases between the germline ends. The CDR3 has 13 residues. Germline CDR1 is ENHRY and CDR2 is SYGVKD. Here the CDR3 reads CALREEENTEAFF. The CDR3 DNA reads TGTGCCCTTAGGGAGGAGGAGAACACTGAAGCTTTCTTT.

The chain carries TRBV2 and TRBJ2-2, with D perhaps matching TRBD2 (5 bases). Trimming left V 4 bases short and J 4 bases short, with 22 bases between. Germline V gives CDR1 SNHLY, CDR2 FYNNEI. This CDR3 is built from 18 residues. The chain's CDR3 is CASSADPPRREGTGELFF. The CDR3 DNA sequence: TGTGCCAGCAGTGCTGACCCGCCCCGGAGAGAGGGCACCGGGGAGCTGTTTTTT.

A few counts support this clone. CDR3 residues: CASSFLAPGLASNTGELFF. Here the CDR3 DNA reads TGTGCCAGCAGCTTCCTTGCACCGGGACTAGCGTCGAACACCGGGGAGCTGTTTTTT. V and J are TRBV7-9 and TRBJ2-2, with TRBD2 matching 10 bases. The CDR3 runs to 19 residues. Germline CDR1 is SEHNR and CDR2 is FQNEAQ (reference sequence). Trimming removed 3 bases from V and 0 bases from J; junction bases left unmatched: 10.

This clone has a single count. V gene TRBV6-5 combines with J gene TRBJ2-7; 10 nucleotides agree with TRBD1. Trimming took 0 bases from V and 6 from J; bases not matched to a gene: 5. Germline lookup yields CDR1 MNHEY and CDR2 SVGAGI. CDR3 length equals 15 residues. CDR3 loop: CASSYSRQGAAEQYF. The CDR3 DNA is TGTGCCAGCAGTTACTCGAGACAGGGGGCGGCCGAGCAGTACTTC.

The chain carries TRBV10-2 and TRBJ1-1; no clear D. CDR1 and CDR2 (germline): WSHSY, SAAADI. The CDR3 has 12 residues. V lost 5 bases, J lost 3 bases, and 7 bases lay in between. The CDR3 DNA sequence: TGCGCCAGCAGTACGGGATACACTGAAGCTTTCTTT. Its protein product is CASSTGYTEAFF.

The CDR3 loop is CASSLAGQTSANTIYF. The CDR3 coding sequence is TGCGCCAGCAGCTTGGCCGGGCAGACCTCCGCAAACACCATATATTTT. J is TRBJ1-3 and V is TRBV5-1, with unresolved D. Germline lookup yields CDR1 SGHRS and CDR2 YFSETQ. Trimming stripped 0 bases from V and 6 bases from J, with 16 bases between. The CDR3 totals 16 residues.

The chain carries TRBV5-1 and TRBJ2-5; the match to TRBD1 covers 9 bases. The CDR3 sequence is 14 residues long. From germline, CDR1 is SGHRS and CDR2 YFSETQ. V lost 4 bases and J lost 3; bases outside the gene matches: 4. The chain's CDR3 is CASSTWTGEETQYF. DNA of the CDR3: TGCGCCAGCAGCACCTGGACAGGGGAAGAGACCCAGTACTTC.

This rearrangement joins TRBV4-1 to TRBJ1-5; TRBD1 aligns across 7 bases. Trimming removed 4 bases from V and 3 bases from J; junction bases left unmatched: 6. CDR3 length: 15 amino acids. Germline V lookup: CDR1 MGHRA, CDR2 YSYEKL. CDR3 protein: CASSRNRGINQPQHF. CDR3 DNA sequence: TGCGCCAGCAGCCGAAACAGGGGTATCAATCAGCCCCAGCATTTT.

The sample holds one count of this clone. This chain connects TRBV11-3 to TRBJ2-7, with no clear D. This CDR3 contains 13 residues. V dropped 2 bases and J dropped 1 base, with 6 bases sitting between them. Germline V CDR1 and CDR2: SGHNT, YENEEA. The CDR3 loop is CASSLSRSYEQYF. For the CDR3, the DNA is TGTGCCAGCAGCTTAAGTCGTTCCTACGAGCAGTACTTC.

Here the CDR3 reads CASSFPGHQPQHF. Here the CDR3 DNA reads TGTGCCAGCAGTTTCCCAGGGCATCAGCCCCAGCATTTT. This chain joins TRBV28 and TRBJ1-5; D might be TRBD1 (5 bases). Germline V gives CDR1 MDHEN, CDR2 SYDVKM. This CDR3 has 13 amino acids. V was clipped by 3 bases and J by 5 bases, with 8 bases between them.

The chain combines TRBV6-6 with TRBJ1-5, with a tentative D call TRBD1 (6 bases). CDR3 size: 15 residues. The V end was cut by 6 bases, the J end by 0 bases, with 12 bases between. Germline lookup yields CDR1 MNHNY and CDR2 SVGAGI (reference sequence). Here the CDR3 DNA reads TGTGCCAGCAGCTTCGGAGGGGGTAGCAATCAGCCCCAGCATTTT. Translating gives CASSFGGGSNQPQHF.

The gene calls are TRBV19 and TRBJ2-1; D ambiguous. This CDR3 has 11 amino acids. Germline V gene data show CDR1 as LNHDA and CDR2 as SQIVND (reference sequence). The V end was cut by 7 bases, the J end by 7 bases, with 8 bases between. The CDR3 region has the DNA TGTGCCAGTACCACCCGGAATGAGCAGTTCTTC. It translates to CASTTRNEQFF.

CDR3 sequence reads: CASTPGYRPGQSSYEQYF. CDR3 bases: TGTGCCAGTACGCCCGGGTACCGCCCGGGGCAGAGCTCCTACGAGCAGTACTTC. The V call is TRBV19, the J call TRBJ2-7; either TRBD1 or TRBD2 may fit D (5 bases each). This CDR3 has 18 amino acids. In germline, CDR1 is LNHDA, CDR2 SQIVND (reference sequence). V was clipped by 7 bases and J by 0 bases, with 25 bases between them.

The chain recombines TRBV19 with TRBJ1-3; D remains unclear. Germline CDR1 is LNHDA and CDR2 is SQIVND (reference sequence). The CDR3 loop spans 17 amino acids. Trimming cost V 2 bases and J 0 bases, with 14 bases left between them. CDR3 protein: CASSILPGPTSGNTIYF. CDR3 DNA sequence: TGTGCCAGTAGTATACTCCCCGGGCCCACCTCTGGAAACACCATATATTTT. Filled out from reference TRBV19 and TRBJ1-3, the complete variable domain reads DGGITQSPKYLFRKEGQNVTLSCEQNLNHDAMYWYRQDPGQGLRLIYYSQIVNDFQKGDIAEGYSVSREKKESFPLTVTSAQKNPTAFYLCASSILPGPTSGNTIYFGEGSWLTVV.

The chain has TRBV6-1 and TRBJ2-6; no clear D. This CDR3 has 17 residues. Germline lookup yields CDR1 MNHNS and CDR2 SASEGT. Deletions cut 4 bases from V and 2 bases from J, with 15 bases between. CDR3 amino acids: CASSAYKVPTGANVLTF. The CDR3 DNA reads as TGTGCCAGCAGTGCATACAAGGTACCTACTGGGGCCAACGTCCTGACTTTC.

The chain links TRBV13 to TRBJ2-2; 9 nucleotides line up with TRBD2. The germline V gene has CDR1 PRHDT and CDR2 FYEKMQ (reference sequence). The CDR3 consists of 14 residues. After removal of 8 bases from V and 6 bases from J, the junction contained 7 bases not matched to a gene. CDR3 in DNA: TGTGCCAGCGGGTGGCGGGGGGGCGCCGGGGAGCTGTTTTTT. The encoded protein is CASGWRGGAGELFF.

J is TRBJ2-5 and V is TRBV25-1; no clear D. Trimming pared 4 bases from V and 1 base from J, leaving 4 bases between. The CDR3 loop spans 12 amino acids. CDR1 MGHDK and CDR2 SYGVNS come from the germline V gene. This CDR3 is CASSVSQETQYF. The CDR3 DNA sequence: TGTGCCAGCAGTGTCAGCCAAGAGACCCAGTACTTC.

The gene calls are TRBV5-1 and TRBJ2-5, with TRBD2 matching 10 bases. The ends lost 1 base at V and 2 bases at J; junction bases unmatched: 11. From germline, CDR1 is SGHRS and CDR2 YFSETQ. This CDR3 region has 18 residues. The CDR3 DNA is TGCGCCAGCAGCTTGTACCCCCTTGGGACTAGCGTGCAAGAGACCCAGTACTTC. Its translation is CASSLYPLGTSVQETQYF.

The J gene is TRBJ1-4, the V gene TRBV18, with D possibly matching TRBD1 (5 bases). Trimming shortened V by 3 bases and J by 0 bases, and 11 bases separated the two germline ends. The length of the CDR3 is 16 residues. Looked up from germline, CDR1 is KGHSH and CDR2 is LQKENI. The CDR3 DNA follows: TGTGCCAGCTCACCCCGGACACAATCAACTAATGAAAAACTGTTTTTT. This encodes CASSPRTQSTNEKLFF.

This sequence joins TRBV6-1 and TRBJ1-2; 9 bases are shared with TRBD1. CDR3 size: 18 residues. From germline, CDR1 is MNHNS and CDR2 SASEGT. The V and J ends lost 0 bases and 4 bases, in that order; junction bases with no gene match: 12. CDR3 region: CASSEAAAPGQGFYGYTF. The CDR3 coding sequence is TGTGCCAGCAGTGAAGCGGCAGCACCGGGACAGGGATTCTATGGCTACACCTTC.

The chain's CDR3 is CASSTGLNRNEQYF. CDR3 in DNA: TGTGCCAGCTCAACCGGGTTAAACAGGAACGAGCAGTACTTC. The chain recombines TRBV18 with TRBJ2-7, with a weak D call TRBD1 (5 bases). Between the trimmed V and J ends, which lost 5 bases and 5 bases, there was a span of 16 bases. The CDR3 covers 14 residues. Per the germline V gene, CDR1 is KGHSH and CDR2 is LQKENI.